This T cell receptor beta chain was sequenced in a study of blood T cell repertoires in COVID-19. Study information: The United States, Italy and Spain provided the acute and convalescent COVID-19 samples. T cells, B-cell-depleted T cells, or PBMCs provided the cDNA or gDNA that served as material.

The germline V gene has CDR1 DFQATT and CDR2 SNEGSKA (reference sequence). The ends lost 3 bases at V and 8 bases at J; junction bases unmatched: 11. This CDR3 comprises 14 residues. Original methodology: Reference gene primer amplification in the assay estimated nucleated cell counts. Sequenced by immunoSEQ multiplex PCR; TCRdb stores in-frame clones only, minus some. D and trimming were read from the DNA, whereas the V and J calls and clone size are those reported in that table. The data show a few hundred thousand clones, with about nine tenths seen just once and 3.5% to 4% held by the top ten. The source of this sequence is a woman in her sixties with COVID-19, enrolled during active disease. The specimen was peripheral blood. The V and J genes are TRBV20-1 and TRBJ1-2; 8 bases line up with TRBD1. The CDR3 region has the DNA TGCAGTGCTAGTCATCAGGGGGCCTTGGAAGGCTACACCTTC. The encoded protein is CSASHQGALEGYTF.